This T cell receptor beta chain was documented in a study of shared clonotypes between healthy human individuals. Germline CDR1 is MDHEN and CDR2 is SYDVKM. V lost 3 bases, J lost 1 base, and 3 bases stayed unmatched. The CDR3 has 15 amino acids. Whole-study findings and limits: Blood was the only sampled material, and tissue repertoires likely differ. Only a few donors were included, so the genetic and exposure-history diversity represented was limited.

Every subset had its genomic DNA shared out evenly among several immunoSEQ plates. Original handling: Filtering was not the same, since immunoSEQ gave junction-only sequences without quality scores. Assay: immunoSEQ multiplex PCR; the TCRdb copy retains only in-frame clones and omits some. From that table come the V and J calls and clone size; the DNA was used to work out D and trimming. Among about 480,000 clones listed, about 75% were seen once. To note about this clone: Its antigen is unknown.

This chain uses TRBV28 with TRBJ2-1; 7 nucleotides agree with TRBD2. This receptor was identified in a woman in her 40s in good health. Some clones in this sample may be carry-over from other donors' samples. The specimen sequenced was PBMCs. CDR3 coding DNA: TGTGCCAGCAGTTTTTTGGGGGGGTCCTACAATGAGCAGTTCTTC. Encoded protein: CASSFLGGSYNEQFF.